Listed here is a single T cell receptor (beta chain). Antigen: not known. The record originates from a study of blood T cells in healthy people across ages. A sample-barcoded 5' primer and a J-beta primer mix were used in a second PCR of roughly 7 to 11 cycles. Sequencing of every sample gave 2.5 million or more CDR3-containing paired-end reads. In TCRdb, the 5' RACE reads were re-called with MiXCR into one record per CDR3 protein. Of some 1,000,000 distinct CDR3 sequences detected, 20% to 25% appear once; the ten largest clones hold 0.75%. The CDR3 runs 15 residues. Germline lookup yields CDR1 SGHAT and CDR2 FQDESV (reference sequence). The V end was cut by 5 bases, the J end by 3 bases, with 14 bases between. Notes on the study in general: Long-lived donors had more naive CD4+ cells and higher diversity than aged donors.

Approximately 10 milliliters of peripheral blood were drawn from each donor into EDTA-treated tubes. These data also featured in a second study, about T cells of mothers and their children. As reported in that work: Thymic selection, a shaping force on TCR recombination output, acts similarly in related and unrelated pairs.

The V and J genes are TRBV11-1 and TRBJ2-1, with a tentative D call TRBD2 (5 bases). This sequence was found in a girl aged 2 to 9 in good health. Material for sequencing was blood. This CDR3 is CASSHRTRGYNEQFF. CDR3 nucleotides: TGTGCCAGCAGCCACCGGACTCGGGGCTACAATGAGCAGTTCTTC.